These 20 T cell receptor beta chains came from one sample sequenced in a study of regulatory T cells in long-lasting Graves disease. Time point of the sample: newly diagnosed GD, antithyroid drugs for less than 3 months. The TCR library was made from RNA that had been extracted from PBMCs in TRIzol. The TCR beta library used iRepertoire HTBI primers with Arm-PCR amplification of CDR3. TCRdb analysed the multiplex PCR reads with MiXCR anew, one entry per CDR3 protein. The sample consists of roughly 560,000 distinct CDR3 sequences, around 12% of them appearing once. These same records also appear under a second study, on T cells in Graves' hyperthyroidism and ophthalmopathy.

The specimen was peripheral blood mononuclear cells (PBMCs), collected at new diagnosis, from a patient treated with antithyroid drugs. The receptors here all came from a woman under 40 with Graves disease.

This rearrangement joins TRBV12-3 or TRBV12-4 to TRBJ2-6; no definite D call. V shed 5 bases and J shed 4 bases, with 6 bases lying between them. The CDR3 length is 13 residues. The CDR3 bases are TGTGCCAGCAGTGAAGTGGGGGCCAACGTCCTGACTTTC. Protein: CASSEVGANVLTF.

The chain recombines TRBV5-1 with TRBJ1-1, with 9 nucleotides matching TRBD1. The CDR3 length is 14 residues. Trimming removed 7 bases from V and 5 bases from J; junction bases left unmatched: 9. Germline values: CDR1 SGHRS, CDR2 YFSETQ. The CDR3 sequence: CASYAGTGYTEAFF. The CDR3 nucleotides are TGCGCCAGCTACGCCGGGACAGGGTATACTGAAGCTTTCTTT. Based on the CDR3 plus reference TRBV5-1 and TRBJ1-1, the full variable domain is KAGVTQTPRYLIKTRGQQVTLSCSPISGHRSVSWYQQTPGQGLQFLFEYFSETQRNKGNFPGRFSGRQFSNSRSEMNVSTLELGDSALYLCASYAGTGYTEAFFGQGTRLTVV.

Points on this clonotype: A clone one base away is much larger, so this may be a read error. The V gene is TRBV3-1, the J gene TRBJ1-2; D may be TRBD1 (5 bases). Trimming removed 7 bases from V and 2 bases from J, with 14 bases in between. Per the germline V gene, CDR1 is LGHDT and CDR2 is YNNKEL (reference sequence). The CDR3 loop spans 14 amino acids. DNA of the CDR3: TGTGCCAGCACCCCAGGGCTGAAGAACTATGGCTACACCTTC. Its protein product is CASTPGLKNYGYTF.

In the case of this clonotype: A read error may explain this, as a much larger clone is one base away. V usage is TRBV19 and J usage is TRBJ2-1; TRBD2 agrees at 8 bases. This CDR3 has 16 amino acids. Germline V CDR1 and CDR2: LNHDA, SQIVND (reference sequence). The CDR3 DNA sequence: TGTGCCTGTAGGCCCCGGGGGGGGACGAAATACAATGAGCAGTTCTTC. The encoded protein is CACRPRGGTKYNEQFF.

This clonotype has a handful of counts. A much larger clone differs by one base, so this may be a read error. CDR3 residues: CASSTRGTRFYGYTF. The CDR3 DNA reads as TGTGCCAGCAGCACCCGGGGCACACGTTTCTATGGCTACACCTTC. The chain combines TRBV9 with TRBJ1-2; possibly TRBD1 for D (5 bases). Between the trimmed V and J ends, which lost 4 bases and 4 bases, there was a span of 17 bases. The germline V gene has CDR1 SGDLS and CDR2 YYNGEE. CDR3 size: 15 residues. Based on the CDR3 plus reference TRBV9 and TRBJ1-2, the full variable domain is DSGVTQTPKHLITATGQRVTLRCSPRSGDLSVYWYQQSLDQGLQFLIQYYNGEERAKGNILERFSAQQFPDLHSELNLSSLELGDSALYFCASSTRGTRFYGYTFGSGTRLTVV.

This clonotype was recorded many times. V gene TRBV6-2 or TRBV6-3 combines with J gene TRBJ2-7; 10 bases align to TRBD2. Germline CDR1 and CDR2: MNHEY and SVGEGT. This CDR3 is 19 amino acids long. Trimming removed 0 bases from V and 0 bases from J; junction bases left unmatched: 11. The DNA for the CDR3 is TGTGCCAGCAGTTACTCCCTTGGGGCTAGCGGGAGACCCTCCTACGAGCAGTACTTC. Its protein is CASSYSLGASGRPSYEQYF.

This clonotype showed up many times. The CDR3 loop reads CARAVGSGNTIYF. The DNA for the CDR3 is TGTGCCCGCGCCGTAGGTTCTGGAAACACCATATATTTT. The chain joins TRBV30 to TRBJ1-3; no clear D. The germline V gene encodes CDR1 GTSNPN and CDR2 SVGIG (reference sequence). CDR3 length equals 13 residues. V gave up 8 bases and J gave up 1 base, with 12 bases separating them.

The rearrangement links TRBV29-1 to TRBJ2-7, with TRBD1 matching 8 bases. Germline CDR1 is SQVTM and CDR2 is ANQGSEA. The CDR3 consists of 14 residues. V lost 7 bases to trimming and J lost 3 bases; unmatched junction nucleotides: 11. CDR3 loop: CSATGTGVDYEQYF. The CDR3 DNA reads TGCAGCGCTACCGGGACAGGCGTCGACTACGAGCAGTACTTC.

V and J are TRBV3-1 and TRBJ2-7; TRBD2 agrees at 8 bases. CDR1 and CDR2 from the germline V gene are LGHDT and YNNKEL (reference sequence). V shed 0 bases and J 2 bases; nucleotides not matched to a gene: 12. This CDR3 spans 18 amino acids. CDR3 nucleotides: TGTGCCAGCAGCCAAGATCGGGATAGCGGGAACACGGCCTACGAGCAGTACTTC. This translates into CASSQDRDSGNTAYEQYF.

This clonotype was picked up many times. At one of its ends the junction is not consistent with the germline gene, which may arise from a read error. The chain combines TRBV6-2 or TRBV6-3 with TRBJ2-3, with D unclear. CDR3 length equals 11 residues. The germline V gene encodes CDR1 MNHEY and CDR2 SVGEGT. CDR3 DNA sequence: TGCGCCAGCAGTGCGTCAGATACGCAGTATTTT. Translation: CASSASDTQYF.

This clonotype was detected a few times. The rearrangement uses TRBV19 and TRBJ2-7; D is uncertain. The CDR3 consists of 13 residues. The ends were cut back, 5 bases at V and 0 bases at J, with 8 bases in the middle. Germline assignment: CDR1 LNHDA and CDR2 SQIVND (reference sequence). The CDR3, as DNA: TGTGCCAGTAGTCCCTATAACTCCTACGAGCAGTACTTC. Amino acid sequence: CASSPYNSYEQYF. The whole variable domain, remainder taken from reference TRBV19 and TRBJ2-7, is DGGITQSPKYLFRKEGQNVTLSCEQNLNHDAMYWYRQDPGQGLRLIYYSQIVNDFQKGDIAEGYSVSREKKESFPLTVTSAQKNPTAFYLCASSPYNSYEQYFGPGTRLTVT.

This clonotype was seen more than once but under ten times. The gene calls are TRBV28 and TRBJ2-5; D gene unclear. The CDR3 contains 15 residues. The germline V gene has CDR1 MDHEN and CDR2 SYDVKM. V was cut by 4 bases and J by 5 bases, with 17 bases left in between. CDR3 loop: CASSSPPGGKETQYF. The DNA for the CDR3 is TGTGCCAGCAGTTCCCCTCCCGGTGGGAAGGAGACCCAGTACTTC.

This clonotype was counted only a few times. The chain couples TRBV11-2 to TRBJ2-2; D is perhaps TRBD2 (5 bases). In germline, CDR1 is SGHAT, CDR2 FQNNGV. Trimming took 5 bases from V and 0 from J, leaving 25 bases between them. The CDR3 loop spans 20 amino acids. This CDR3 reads CASSLLSSRGGPPNTGELFF. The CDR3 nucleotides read TGTGCCAGCAGCCTCCTTTCCTCTCGGGGTGGACCTCCGAACACCGGGGAGCTGTTTTTT.

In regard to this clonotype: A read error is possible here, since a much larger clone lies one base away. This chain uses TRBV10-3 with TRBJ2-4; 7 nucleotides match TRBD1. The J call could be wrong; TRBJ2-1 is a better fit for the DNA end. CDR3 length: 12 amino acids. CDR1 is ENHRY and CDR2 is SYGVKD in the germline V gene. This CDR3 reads CAIKRDRDEQFF. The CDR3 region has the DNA TGTGCCATCAAGCGCGACAGGGATGAGCAGTTCTTC.

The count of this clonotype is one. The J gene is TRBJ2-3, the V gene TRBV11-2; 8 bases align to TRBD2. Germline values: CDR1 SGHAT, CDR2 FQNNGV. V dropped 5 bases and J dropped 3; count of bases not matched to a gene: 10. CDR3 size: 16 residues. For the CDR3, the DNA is TGTGCCAGCAGCCTAGCGGGTTCCCCAAAAACAGATACGCAGTATTTT. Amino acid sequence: CASSLAGSPKTDTQYF.

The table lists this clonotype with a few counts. CDR3 DNA: TGCGCCAGCAGTGCGTTTCGGGCCCTAAATGAAAAACTGTTTTTT. It specifies CASSAFRALNEKLFF. The genes are TRBV10-2 and TRBJ1-4; D is unresolved. The V end was cut by 4 bases, the J end by 5 bases, with 14 bases between. The germline CDR1 and CDR2 sequences are WSHSY and SAAADI. This CDR3 comprises 15 residues.

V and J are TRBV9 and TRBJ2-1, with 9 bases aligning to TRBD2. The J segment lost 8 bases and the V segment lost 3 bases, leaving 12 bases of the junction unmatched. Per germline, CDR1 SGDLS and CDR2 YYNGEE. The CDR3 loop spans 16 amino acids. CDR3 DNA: TGTGCCAGCAGCGGACCCGGGTCTAGCGGGATACATGAGCAGTTCTTC. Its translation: CASSGPGSSGIHEQFF.

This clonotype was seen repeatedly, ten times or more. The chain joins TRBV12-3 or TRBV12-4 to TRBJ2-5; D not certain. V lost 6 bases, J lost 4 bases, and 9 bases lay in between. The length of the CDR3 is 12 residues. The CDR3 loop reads CASRRKLETQYF. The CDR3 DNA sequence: TGTGCCAGCAGGCGAAAACTAGAGACCCAGTACTTC.

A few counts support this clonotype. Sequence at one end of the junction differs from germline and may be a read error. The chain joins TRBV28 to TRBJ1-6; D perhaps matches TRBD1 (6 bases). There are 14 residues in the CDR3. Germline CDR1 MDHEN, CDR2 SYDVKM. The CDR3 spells CASLQGLGNSPLHF. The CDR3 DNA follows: TGCGCATCATTACAGGGCTTGGGTAATTCACCCCTCCACTTT.

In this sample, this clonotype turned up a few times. The CDR3 loop is CASSSPEGPGNTIYF. CDR3 nucleotides: TGTGCCAGCAGTTCGCCAGAGGGGCCTGGAAACACCATATATTTT. The chain couples TRBV12-3 or TRBV12-4 to TRBJ1-3; perhaps TRBD1 as D (5 bases). CDR3 size: 15 residues. Trimming removed 4 bases at V and 2 bases at J, with 12 bases between.